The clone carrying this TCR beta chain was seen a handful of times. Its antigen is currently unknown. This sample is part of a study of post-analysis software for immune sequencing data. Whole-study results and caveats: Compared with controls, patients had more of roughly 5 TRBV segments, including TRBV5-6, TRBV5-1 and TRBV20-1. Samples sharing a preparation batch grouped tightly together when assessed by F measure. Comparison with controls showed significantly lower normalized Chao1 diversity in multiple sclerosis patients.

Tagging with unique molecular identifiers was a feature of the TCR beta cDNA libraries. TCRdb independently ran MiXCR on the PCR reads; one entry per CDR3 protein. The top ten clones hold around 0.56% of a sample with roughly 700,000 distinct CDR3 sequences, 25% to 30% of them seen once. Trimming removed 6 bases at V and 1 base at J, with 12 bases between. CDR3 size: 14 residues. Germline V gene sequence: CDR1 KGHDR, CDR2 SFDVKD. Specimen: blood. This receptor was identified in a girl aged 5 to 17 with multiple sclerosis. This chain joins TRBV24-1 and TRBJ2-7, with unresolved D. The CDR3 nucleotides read TGTGCCACCAGTCCCGCGGACGGTTCCTACGAGCAGTACTTC. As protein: CATSPADGSYEQYF.